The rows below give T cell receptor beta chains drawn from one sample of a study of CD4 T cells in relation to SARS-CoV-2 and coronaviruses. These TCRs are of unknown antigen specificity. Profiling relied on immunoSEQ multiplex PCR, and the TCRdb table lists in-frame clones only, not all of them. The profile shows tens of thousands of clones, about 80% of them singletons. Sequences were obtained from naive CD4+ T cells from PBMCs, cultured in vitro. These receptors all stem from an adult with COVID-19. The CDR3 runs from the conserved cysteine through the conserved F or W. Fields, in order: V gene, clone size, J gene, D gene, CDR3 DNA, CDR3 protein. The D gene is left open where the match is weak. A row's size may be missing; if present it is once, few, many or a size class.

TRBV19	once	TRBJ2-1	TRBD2	TGTGCCAGTAGTATCGGCGGGAGGCCTTCCTACAATGAGCAGTTCTTC	CASSIGGRPSYNEQFF
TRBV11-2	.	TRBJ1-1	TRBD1	TGTGCCAGCAGCGCAACAGGGGGAGGCACTGAAGCTTTCTTT	CASSATGGGTEAFF
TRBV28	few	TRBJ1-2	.	TGTGCCAGCAGTTTCGGGCGGGTAGGCTACACCTTC	CASSFGRVGYTF
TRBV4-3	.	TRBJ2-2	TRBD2	TGCGCCAGCAGCCAAGATTCGGCTAGCGGGAGGTCCGGGGAGCTGTTTTTT	CASSQDSASGRSGELFF
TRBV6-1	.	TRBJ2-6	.	TGTGCCAGCAGTGAGGGCGTCTCTGGGGCCAACGTCCTGACTTTC	CASSEGVSGANVLTF
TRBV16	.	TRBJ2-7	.	TGTGCCAGCAGCCAATCCCGGTACGAGCAGTACTTC	CASSQSRYEQYF
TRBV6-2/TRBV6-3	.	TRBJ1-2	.	TGTGCCAGCAGTTACCTCGAAGAGGGCGATGGCTACACCTTC	CASSYLEEGDGYTF
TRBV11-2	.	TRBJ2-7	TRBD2	TGTGCCAGCAGCCCGTACTTTAGCGGGAGCGCCTACGAGCAGTACTTC	CASSPYFSGSAYEQYF
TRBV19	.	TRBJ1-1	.	TGTGCCAGTACCCACGGGGGATTCACGAACACTGAAGCTTTCTTT	CASTHGGFTNTEAFF
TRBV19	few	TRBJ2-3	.	TGTGCCAGCAGTGGGGCACAGGGTGCAGATACGCAGTATTTT	CASSGAQGADTQYF
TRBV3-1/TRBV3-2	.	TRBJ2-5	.	TGTGCCAGCAGCCAAGAAGGAATGTCTAGGGAGACCCAGTACTTC	CASSQEGMSRETQYF
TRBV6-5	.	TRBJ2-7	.	TGTGCCAGCAGCCGGGGCTACGAGCAGTACTTC	CASSRGYEQYF
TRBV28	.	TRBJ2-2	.	TGTGCCAGCAGTTTATATCGGCGCCGGGAGCTGTTTTTT	CASSLYRRRELFF
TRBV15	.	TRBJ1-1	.	TGTGCCACCAGCAGAGGGGTACAGGATAACACTGAAGCTTTCTTT	CATSRGVQDNTEAFF
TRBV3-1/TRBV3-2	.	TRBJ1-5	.	TGTGCCAGCAGCCAAGGAGTTGCAGGACTTAATCAGCCCCAGCATTTT	CASSQGVAGLNQPQHF
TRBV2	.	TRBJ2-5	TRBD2	TGTGCCAGCAGGACCGGCGGGAGGGCCGGGGTGTACTTC	CASRTGGRAGVYF
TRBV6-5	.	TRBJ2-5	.	TGTGCCAGCAATAGAGGGGGAGAGACCCAGTACTTC	CASNRGGETQYF
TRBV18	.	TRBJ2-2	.	TGTGCCAGCTCACCGGCTCTGGACACCGGGGAGCTGTTTTTT	CASSPALDTGELFF
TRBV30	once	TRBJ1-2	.	TGTGCCTGGAATATGGGTGCCTATGGCTACACCTTC	CAWNMGAYGYTF
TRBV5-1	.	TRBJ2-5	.	TGCGCCAGCAGCCAACTACGAGAGACCCAGTACTTC	CASSQLRETQYF
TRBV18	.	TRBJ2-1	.	TGTGCCAGCTCGCCGACCGGGAATGAGCAGTTCTTC	CASSPTGNEQFF
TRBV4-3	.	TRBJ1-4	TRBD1	TGCGCCAGCAGCCGACCTCTAGACAGGGTGGGTGAAAAACTGTTTTTT	CASSRPLDRVGEKLFF
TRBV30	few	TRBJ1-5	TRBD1	TGTGCCTGGGGACAGGGGTTTAGCAATCAGCCCCAGCATTTT	CAWGQGFSNQPQHF
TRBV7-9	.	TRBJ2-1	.	TGTGCCAGCAGCTCGGGACGGGGGGACAGCTCCTACAATGAGCAGTTCTTC	CASSSGRGDSSYNEQFF
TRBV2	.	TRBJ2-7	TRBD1	TGTGCCAGCAGTGATGACAGGGTCTCCTACGAGCAGTACTTC	CASSDDRVSYEQYF
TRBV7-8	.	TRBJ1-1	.	TGTGCCAGCAGCTTAGGCGGGGATACTGAAGCTTTCTTT	CASSLGGDTEAFF
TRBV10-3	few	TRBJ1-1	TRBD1	TGTGCCATCAGTGAGTTTCAGGGGGCAGGTAAGGCTTTCTTT	CAISEFQGAGKAFF
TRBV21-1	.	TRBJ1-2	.	TGTGCCGGCCGACAGGGACGTCGGTATGGCTACACCTTC	CAGRQGRRYGYTF
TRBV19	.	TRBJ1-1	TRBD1	TGTGCCAGTTTATGGACAGGGAGCGGGACTGAAGCTTTCTTT	CASLWTGSGTEAFF